This T cell receptor (beta chain) appears in the sequencing data of a study of T cells in Graves' hyperthyroidism and ophthalmopathy. These patients, aged 18 to 65, had recently diagnosed hyperthyroidism lasting under 2 months. Each diagnosis was grounded in clinical symptoms, serum thyroxine and TRAb, thyroid ultrasound, and orbital computed tomography. CDR3 length equals 14 residues. Germline trimming cut 6 bases from V and 7 bases from J; bases unmatched to any gene: 8. Germline CDR1 reads LNHDA; CDR2 reads SQIVND (reference sequence). Amplification of TCR beta CDR3 regions was performed using RNA transcripts as template. RT-PCR in the first round (using the HTBI primer set) targeted the TCR CDR3. TCRdb reprocessed the multiplex PCR reads via MiXCR and lists one record per CDR3 protein. The sample contains fewer than 800,000 distinct CDR3 sequences, 15% to 20% of which appear only once.

Input material: blood. The TCR comes from a man younger than 35 with Graves' hyperthyroidism. The J gene is TRBJ2-1, the V gene TRBV19; 8 bases map to TRBD2. The CDR3 region has the DNA TGTGCCAGTAGGGCCGCGGGGGGTAAAAATGAGCAGTTCTTC. This codes for CASRAAGGKNEQFF.